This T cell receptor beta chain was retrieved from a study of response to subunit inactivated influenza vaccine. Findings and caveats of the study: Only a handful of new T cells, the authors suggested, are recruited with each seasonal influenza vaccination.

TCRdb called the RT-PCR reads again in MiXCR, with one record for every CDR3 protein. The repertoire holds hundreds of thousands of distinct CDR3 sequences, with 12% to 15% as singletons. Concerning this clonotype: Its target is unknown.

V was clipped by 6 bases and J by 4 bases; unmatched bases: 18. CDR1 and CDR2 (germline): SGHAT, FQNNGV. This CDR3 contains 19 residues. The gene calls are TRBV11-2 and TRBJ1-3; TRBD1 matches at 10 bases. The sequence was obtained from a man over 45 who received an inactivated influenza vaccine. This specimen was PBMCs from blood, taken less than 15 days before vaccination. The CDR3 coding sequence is TGTGCCAGCAGATACACCGGGACAGGGGAAAACGGTTCGGGAAACACCATATATTTT. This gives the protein CASRYTGTGENGSGNTIYF.